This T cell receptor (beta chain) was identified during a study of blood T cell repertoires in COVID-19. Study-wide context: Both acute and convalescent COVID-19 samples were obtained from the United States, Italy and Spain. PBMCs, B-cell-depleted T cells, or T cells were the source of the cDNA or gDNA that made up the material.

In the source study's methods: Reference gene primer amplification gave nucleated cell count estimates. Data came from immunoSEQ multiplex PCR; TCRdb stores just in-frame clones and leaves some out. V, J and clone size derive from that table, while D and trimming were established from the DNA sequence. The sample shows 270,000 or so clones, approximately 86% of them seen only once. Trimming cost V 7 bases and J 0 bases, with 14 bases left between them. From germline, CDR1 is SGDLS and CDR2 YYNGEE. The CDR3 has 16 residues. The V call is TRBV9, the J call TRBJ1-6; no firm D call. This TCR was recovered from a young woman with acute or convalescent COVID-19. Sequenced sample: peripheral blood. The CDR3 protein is CASPLRGSSYNSPLHF. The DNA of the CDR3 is TGTGCCAGCCCCCTCCGAGGGAGCTCCTATAATTCACCCCTCCACTTT.